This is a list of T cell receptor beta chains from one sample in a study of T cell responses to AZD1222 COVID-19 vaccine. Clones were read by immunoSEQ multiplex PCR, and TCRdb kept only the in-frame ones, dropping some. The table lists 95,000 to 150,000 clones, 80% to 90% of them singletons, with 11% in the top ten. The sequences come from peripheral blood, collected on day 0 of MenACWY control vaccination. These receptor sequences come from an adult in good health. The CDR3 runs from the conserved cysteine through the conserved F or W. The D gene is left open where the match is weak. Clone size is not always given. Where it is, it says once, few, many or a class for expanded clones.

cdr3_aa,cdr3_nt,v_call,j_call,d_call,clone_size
CASSLGFSGNTIYF,TGTGCCAGCAGCTTGGGATTCTCTGGAAACACCATATATTTT,TRBV5-6,TRBJ1-3,NA,NA
CASSYRGGWLNTEAFF,TGTGCCAGCAGTTACAGAGGGGGCTGGTTGAACACTGAAGCTTTCTTT,TRBV6-2/TRBV6-3,TRBJ1-1,TRBD1,NA
CASSRLAGTYEQYF,TGCGCCAGCAGCCGACTAGCGGGGACCTACGAGCAGTACTTC,TRBV4-3,TRBJ2-7,TRBD2,NA
CASSRSGTSVGWTGELFF,TGTGCCAGCAGCCGGTCCGGGACTAGCGTTGGATGGACCGGGGAGCTGTTTTTT,TRBV5-4,TRBJ2-2,TRBD2,few
CASSPRGPSGEQYF,TGTGCCAGCTCACCCAGGGGACCATCAGGGGAGCAGTACTTC,TRBV18,TRBJ2-7,NA,few
CASSGTSGPSTDTQYF,TGTGCCAGCAGCGGGACTAGCGGCCCGAGCACAGATACGCAGTATTTT,TRBV2,TRBJ2-3,TRBD2,NA
CASSKSPVFPSGANVLTF,TGTGCCAGCAGCAAATCCCCAGTTTTTCCCTCTGGGGCCAACGTCCTGACTTTC,TRBV21-1,TRBJ2-6,NA,NA
CAWSVRGGRRSEQYF,TGTGCCTGGAGTGTCCGGGGGGGTCGCCGATCCGAGCAGTACTTC,TRBV30,TRBJ2-7,TRBD2,NA
CASSFARSGVNTGELFF,TGTGCCAGCAGCTTTGCCAGAAGCGGAGTGAACACCGGGGAGCTGTTTTTT,TRBV7-2,TRBJ2-2,NA,NA
CASSYQPQHF,TGTGCCAGCAGTTATCAGCCCCAGCATTTT,TRBV6-5,TRBJ1-5,NA,NA
CATSRDQREQYF,TGTGCCACCAGCAGAGATCAACGCGAGCAGTACTTC,TRBV15,TRBJ2-7,NA,NA
CASSPFERAYEQYF,TGTGCCAGCAGCCCCTTCGAGCGGGCCTACGAGCAGTACTTC,TRBV11-3,TRBJ2-7,NA,NA
CASSDLGLQYF,TGTGCCAGCAGTGATTTAGGTTTGCAGTACTTC,TRBV2,TRBJ2-5,NA,NA
CASSQFAGSYNEQFF,TGTGCCAGCAGCCAATTCGCGGGATCCTACAATGAGCAGTTCTTC,TRBV3-1/TRBV3-2,TRBJ2-1,NA,once
CARSRSGSTDTQYF,TGTGCCAGAAGCCGTAGCGGAAGCACAGATACGCAGTATTTT,TRBV5-3,TRBJ2-3,NA,NA
CASSIGTGAVTGELFF,TGTGCCAGTAGTATAGGGACTGGAGCAGTAACCGGGGAGCTGTTTTTT,TRBV19,TRBJ2-2,NA,NA
CASRTGTVYNEQFF,TGTGCCAGTAGAACCGGGACAGTATACAATGAGCAGTTCTTC,TRBV19,TRBJ2-1,TRBD1,once
CASSTWAYEQYF,TGTGCCAGCAGCACATGGGCCTACGAGCAGTACTTC,TRBV5-5,TRBJ2-7,NA,NA
CASSLYINTEAFF,TGTGCCAGCAGCCTGTACATAAACACTGAAGCTTTCTTT,TRBV7-9,TRBJ1-1,NA,NA
CATKGGVNTEAFF,TGTGCCACTAAGGGGGGGGTGAACACTGAAGCTTTCTTT,TRBV6-5,TRBJ1-1,NA,NA
CATSDSGQPPNQPQHF,TGTGCCACCAGTGATTCGGGACAGCCGCCCAATCAGCCCCAGCATTTT,TRBV24-1,TRBJ1-5,TRBD1,NA
CASSLDSSGGYEQYF,TGTGCCAGCAGCTTAGACTCTAGCGGGGGCTACGAGCAGTACTTC,TRBV7-2,TRBJ2-7,TRBD2,NA
CASSLDTETQYF,TGTGCCAGCAGCTTAGATACGGAGACCCAGTACTTC,TRBV7-2,TRBJ2-5,NA,NA
CAIRLQGSVTEAFF,TGTGCCATCAGACTACAAGGTTCGGTTACTGAAGCTTTCTTT,TRBV10-3,TRBJ1-1,NA,NA
CASGTDTQYF,TGTGCCAGCGGCACAGATACGCAGTATTTT,TRBV19,TRBJ2-3,NA,once
CASSFGSGPYNEQFF,TGTGCCAGCAGTTTTGGTAGCGGTCCCTACAATGAGCAGTTCTTC,TRBV27,TRBJ2-1,NA,NA
CAWSVLAGGEQYF,TGTGCCTGGAGTGTACTAGCGGGAGGCGAGCAGTACTTC,TRBV30,TRBJ2-7,TRBD2,NA
CASNAGGRGEQFF,TGTGCCAGCAACGCGGGAGGGCGGGGTGAGCAGTTCTTC,TRBV11-3,TRBJ2-1,TRBD2,once
CASSIILAGAANSYEQYF,TGTGCCAGTAGTATAATACTAGCGGGAGCGGCCAACTCCTACGAGCAGTACTTC,TRBV19,TRBJ2-7,TRBD2,NA
CASSVLGAGEQYF,TGTGCCAGCAGCGTACTGGGGGCGGGGGAGCAGTACTTC,TRBV9,TRBJ2-7,NA,once
CASSFGGGPHNQPQHF,TGTGCCAGCAGTTTTGGTGGGGGTCCCCACAATCAGCCCCAGCATTTT,TRBV28,TRBJ1-5,NA,once
CASSLGGTGGYEQYF,TGTGCCAGCAGCTTAGGCGGGACAGGGGGCTACGAGCAGTACTTC,TRBV7-9,TRBJ2-7,TRBD1,NA
CASSSIRDRGRHEQYF,TGTGCCAGCAGCTCCATCCGGGACAGGGGGCGTCACGAGCAGTACTTC,TRBV11-2,TRBJ2-7,TRBD1,NA
CASSQEMLAGRTGELFF,TGCGCCAGCAGCCAAGAGATGCTAGCGGGAAGGACCGGGGAGCTGTTTTTT,TRBV4-3,TRBJ2-2,TRBD2,NA
CSVAGTGGNEQFF,TGCAGCGTTGCTGGGACAGGGGGCAATGAGCAGTTCTTC,TRBV29-1,TRBJ2-1,TRBD1,NA
CASSRGRGTGELFF,TGTGCCAGCAGTAGGGGCCGGGGCACCGGGGAGCTGTTTTTT,TRBV6-1,TRBJ2-2,NA,NA
CATSDPGLAGSSGGELFF,TGTGCCACCAGTGATCCAGGACTAGCGGGGAGCTCAGGCGGGGAGCTGTTTTTT,TRBV24-1,TRBJ2-2,TRBD2,once
CASSSPGGNTIYF,TGTGCCAGCAGCTCACCAGGGGGAAACACCATATATTTT,TRBV5-6,TRBJ1-3,NA,NA
CASSTPSGTYNEQFF,TGTGCCAGCAGTACTCCTAGCGGGACCTATAATGAGCAGTTCTTC,TRBV2,TRBJ2-1,TRBD2,NA
CASSLGGNLSGNTIYF,TGTGCCAGCAGCTTGGGTGGGAACCTCTCTGGAAACACCATATATTTT,TRBV5-6,TRBJ1-3,NA,NA
CASSYSTTGSNYGYTF,TGTGCCAGCAGTTACTCGACAACAGGATCCAACTATGGCTACACCTTC,TRBV6-5,TRBJ1-2,NA,NA
CASSSDGFLNEQYF,TGCGCCAGCAGCTCGGACGGGTTTTTGAACGAGCAGTACTTC,TRBV5-1,TRBJ2-7,NA,NA
CASSLDVAGGLAYEQYF,TGTGCCAGCAGCTTAGATGTAGCGGGGGGACTCGCCTACGAGCAGTACTTC,TRBV11-2,TRBJ2-7,TRBD2,NA
CASSSGGGTEAFF,TGCGCCAGCAGCTCCGGCGGGGGCACTGAAGCTTTCTTT,TRBV5-1,TRBJ1-1,NA,NA
CASSYSPINEAFF,TGTGCCAGCAGTTACTCCCCTATTAACGAAGCTTTCTTT,TRBV6-5,TRBJ1-1,NA,NA
CASSDFGTGYNEQFF,TGTGCCAGCAGTGATTTTGGGACAGGCTACAATGAGCAGTTCTTC,TRBV25-1,TRBJ2-1,TRBD1,NA
CASSFSQTSTDTQYF,TGTGCCAGCAGTTTCTCCCAGACTAGCACAGATACGCAGTATTTT,TRBV27,TRBJ2-3,NA,once
CASSLDTGELFF,TGTGCCAGCAGCCTCGACACCGGGGAGCTGTTTTTT,TRBV7-9,TRBJ2-2,NA,NA
CASSPLGRAGVGYTF,TGTGCCAGCAGCCCCCTGGGCCGGGCGGGGGTTGGCTACACCTTC,TRBV7-9,TRBJ1-2,NA,NA
CASSGGTSGSSYNEQFF,TGTGCCAGCAGCGGTGGGACTAGCGGAAGCTCCTACAATGAGCAGTTCTTC,TRBV9,TRBJ2-1,TRBD2,once
CASSEAGGNTIYF,TGTGCCAGCAGTGAAGCGGGGGGAAACACCATATATTTT,TRBV6-1,TRBJ1-3,NA,NA
CASSVGFATSANEQFF,TGTGCCAGCAGCGTAGGCTTCGCGACTAGCGCCAATGAGCAGTTCTTC,TRBV9,TRBJ2-1,TRBD2,NA
CASSEGGGVEQFF,TGCGCCAGCAGTGAGGGGGGAGGAGTTGAGCAGTTCTTC,TRBV10-2,TRBJ2-1,NA,NA
CASSQLARVQYF,TGCGCCAGCAGTCAACTCGCAAGGGTCCAGTACTTC,TRBV23-1,TRBJ2-5,NA,NA
CASSVALTGFDYGYTF,TGTGCCAGCAGCGTTGCCCTAACAGGGTTCGACTATGGCTACACCTTC,TRBV9,TRBJ1-2,NA,NA